The 17 T cell receptor beta chains below were found in one sample sequenced in a study of regulatory T cells in long-lasting Graves disease. As to time point: newly diagnosed GD, antithyroid drugs for less than 3 months. The TCR library was made from RNA that had been extracted from PBMCs in TRIzol. For TCR beta, libraries came from iRepertoire HTBI primers and Arm-PCR of CDR3 regions. TCRdb independently ran MiXCR on the multiplex PCR reads; one entry per CDR3 protein. The data show about 470,000 distinct CDR3 sequences, 15% seen once. These data are also associated with another study on T cells in Graves' hyperthyroidism and ophthalmopathy.

This specimen consisted of peripheral blood mononuclear cells (PBMCs), obtained at new diagnosis, from a patient treated with antithyroid drugs. The source of these receptors is a woman aged 25 to 45 with Graves disease.

This clonotype was seen a few times. The chain carries TRBV27 and TRBJ2-1; a weak D match, TRBD2 (6 bases). Judging by the DNA end, TRBJ2-5 fits better; the J call may be wrong. The CDR3 runs 14 residues. Germline CDR1 and CDR2: MNHEY and SMNVEV (reference sequence). CDR3 region: CASSPRGLQETQYF. CDR3 bases: TGTGCCAGCAGTCCGCGGGGCCTCCAAGAGACCCAGTACTTC.

This clonotype was observed at least ten times. The CDR3, as DNA: TGTGCCAGCAGTATCCTCGGGACAGGGGGCACCGGGGAGCTGTTTTTT. Amino acids: CASSILGTGGTGELFF. The gene calls are TRBV11-2 and TRBJ2-2, with 11 bases matching TRBD1. CDR3 size: 16 residues. V shed 6 bases, J shed 4 bases, and the junction held 7 bases outside the gene matches. Germline values: CDR1 SGHAT, CDR2 FQNNGV.

A note on this clonotype: This clone may be a read error of a much larger clone one base away. The chain employs TRBV7-6 and TRBJ2-5, with TRBD2 matching 9 bases. Germline CDR1 reads SGHVS; CDR2 reads FNYEAQ. The length of the CDR3 is 16 residues. With V trimmed by 5 bases and J by 7 bases, 14 bases remained unmatched. The DNA of the CDR3 is TGTGCCAGCAGCCTTGGTAGCGGGAGTAGGAGGGGGACCCAGTACTTC. Protein sequence: CASSLGSGSRRGTQYF.

This clonotype has at least ten counts. The V call is TRBV7-9, the J call TRBJ2-7, with TRBD1 matching over 9 bases. This CDR3 region has 15 residues. From germline, CDR1 is SEHNR and CDR2 FQNEAQ (reference sequence). Trimming removed 5 bases from V and 5 bases from J; junction bases left unmatched: 10. The CDR3 sequence: CASSTRDRVIDEQYF. CDR3 nucleotide sequence: TGTGCCAGCAGCACCCGGGACAGGGTAATCGACGAGCAGTACTTC.

The chain recombines TRBV30 with TRBJ2-5; 8 bases line up with TRBD1. CDR3 size: 13 residues. The V and J ends lost 4 bases and 6 bases, in that order; junction bases with no gene match: 7. CDR1 is GTSNPN, CDR2 SVGIG, per germline (reference sequence). CDR3 nucleotides: TGTGCCTGGAAGGCTACAGGGGGGAAGACCCAGTACTTC. This sequence encodes CAWKATGGKTQYF.

This clonotype was observed at least ten times. The chain is built from TRBV27 and TRBJ1-4, with D hard to call. The germline CDR1 and CDR2 sequences are MNHEY and SMNVEV (reference sequence). The V end was cut by 1 base, the J end by 7 bases, with 25 bases between. CDR3 length: 19 amino acids. CDR3 DNA sequence: TGTGCCAGCAGTTTATTAGGTTCGGGGAGGGTCATCGCTGCTGAAAAACTGTTTTTT. The encoded protein is CASSLLGSGRVIAAEKLFF.

This clonotype was seen ten or more times. This rearrangement joins TRBV30 to TRBJ1-2; D call uncertain. Germline CDR1 reads GTSNPN; CDR2 reads SVGIG (reference sequence). The CDR3 sequence is 11 residues long. Deletions cut 3 bases from V and 5 bases from J, with 7 bases between. The CDR3 region is CAWSALYGYTF. The CDR3 bases are TGTGCCTGGAGCGCCCTTTATGGCTACACCTTC.

This clonotype has at least ten counts. This rearrangement joins TRBV6-1 to TRBJ2-7, with D possibly being TRBD1 (5 bases). V lost 3 bases to trimming and J lost 2 bases, with 8 bases between them. Germline CDR1 and CDR2: MNHNS and SASEGT. The CDR3 runs to 13 residues. The CDR3 sequence: CASSERQTYEQYF. The CDR3 DNA reads as TGTGCCAGCAGTGAGAGACAGACCTACGAGCAGTACTTC.

There are many counts of this clonotype. The rearrangement links TRBV27 to TRBJ2-7; D may be TRBD1 or TRBD2 (5 bases each). CDR1 is MNHEY, CDR2 SMNVEV, per germline (reference sequence). This CDR3 comprises 14 residues. Trimming left V 3 bases short and J 2 bases short, with 11 bases between. The CDR3 loop is CASSFRDGPYEQYF. In nucleotides, the CDR3 is TGTGCCAGCAGTTTCAGGGACGGACCCTACGAGCAGTACTTC.

This clonotype was seen repeatedly, ten times or more. This chain connects TRBV12-3 or TRBV12-4 to TRBJ2-1; 7 bases are a match to TRBD1. Germline trimming cut 6 bases from V and 8 bases from J; bases unmatched to any gene: 13. The CDR3 runs to 15 residues. The CDR3 loop reads CASSPAMTGRDEQFF. DNA for the CDR3: TGTGCCAGCAGCCCCGCGATGACAGGGCGGGATGAGCAGTTCTTC.

There are many counts of this clonotype. The chain couples TRBV24-1 to TRBJ2-1; D is uncertain. Germline CDR1 KGHDR, CDR2 SFDVKD. The CDR3 loop spans 14 amino acids. V gave up 5 bases and J gave up 6 bases, with 13 bases separating them. In nucleotides, the CDR3 is TGTGCCACCAGTGCCCCCGGGCTGGTCAATGAGCAGTTCTTC. It codes for CATSAPGLVNEQFF.

This clonotype was recorded at least ten times. This chain joins TRBV30 and TRBJ2-3; the D gene could be TRBD1 or TRBD2 (5 bases each). Germline V CDR1 and CDR2: GTSNPN, SVGIG (reference sequence). The CDR3 length is 14 residues. V lost 0 bases to trimming and J lost 2 bases, with 9 bases between them. The DNA of the CDR3 is TGTGCCTGGAGTGTCGGGGCGAACACAGATACGCAGTATTTT. This gives the protein CAWSVGANTDTQYF.

The CDR3 bases are TGCAGTGCTAGAGTGCGCGGGATCTCCTACGAGCAGTACTTC. Translated, it gives CSARVRGISYEQYF. The chain has TRBV20-1 and TRBJ2-7; D is possibly TRBD2 (6 bases). The CDR3 sequence is 14 residues long. Trimming took off 1 base at V and 0 bases at J, with 10 bases between the two ends. Germline CDR1 and CDR2: DFQATT and SNEGSKA (reference sequence).

About this clonotype: Possible read error: a much larger clone is one base away. This sequence joins TRBV20-1 and TRBJ2-3; unclear D gene. The CDR3 loop spans 13 amino acids. Trimming pared 0 bases from V and 0 bases from J, leaving 4 bases between. Germline assignment: CDR1 DFQATT and CDR2 SNEGSKA (reference sequence). CDR3 in amino acids: CSARDYSTDTQYF. As DNA, the CDR3 is TGCAGTGCTAGAGACTACAGCACAGATACGCAGTATTTT.

This clonotype was seen repeatedly, ten times or more. The rearrangement uses TRBV20-1 and TRBJ1-1; the match to TRBD1 covers 8 bases. Trimming took 6 bases from V and 4 from J; bases not matched to a gene: 7. CDR1 DFQATT and CDR2 SNEGSKA come from the germline V gene (reference sequence). This CDR3 is built from 13 residues. The CDR3 DNA reads TGCAGTGCCAGTAAGGACAGGGCCACTGAAGCTTTCTTT. Translation gives CSASKDRATEAFF.

This clonotype was recorded many times. This chain connects TRBV20-1 to TRBJ2-7, with 9 bases aligning to TRBD1. The CDR3 is 13 amino acids. The V gene's germline CDR1 is DFQATT and CDR2 SNEGSKA (reference sequence). J was trimmed by 5 bases and V by 5 bases; bases with no gene match: 7. Here the CDR3 DNA reads TGCAGTGCTCACCGGGACAGGGACGACGAGCAGTACTTC. As protein: CSAHRDRDDEQYF.

The sample holds many counts of this clonotype. This chain connects TRBV29-1 to TRBJ2-1; 10 bases align to TRBD2. The CDR3 is 15 amino acids. The germline V gene has CDR1 SQVTM and CDR2 ANQGSEA. V lost 4 bases, J lost 7 bases, and 10 bases stayed unmatched. For the CDR3, the DNA is TGCAGCGTTGTCCCTGCGGGACTAGCGACTAATGAGCAGTTCTTC. Its protein is CSVVPAGLATNEQFF.